The 30 T cell receptor beta chains below were found in one sample sequenced in a study of T cells in Graves' hyperthyroidism and ophthalmopathy. RNA transcripts yielded amplified TCR beta CDR3 regions. With the HTBI primer set, the TCR CDR3 went through a first round of RT-PCR. Each CDR3 protein gets one entry after TCRdb re-called the multiplex PCR reads with MiXCR. The sample yields 450,000 to 700,000 distinct CDR3 sequences, under 60% seen once. The sequencing sample was made of peripheral blood or thyroid tissue (not recorded which). The origin of the receptors is an adult woman with Graves' disease, either hyperthyroidism or ophthalmopathy (not recorded which).

This clonotype was detected ten times or more. The chain recombines TRBV4-1 with TRBJ1-6; D gene uncertain. The V end lost 0 bases, the J end lost 10 bases, and 10 bases lay between the germline ends. CDR1 MGHRA and CDR2 YSYEKL come from the germline V gene. The CDR3 loop spans 14 amino acids. The CDR3 loop is CASSQDVRWSPLHF. The CDR3 DNA follows: TGCGCCAGCAGCCAAGACGTTCGGTGGTCACCCCTCCACTTT.

The V and J genes are TRBV10-3 and TRBJ2-5; the D gene is possibly TRBD1 (6 bases). This CDR3 is built from 12 residues. V was shortened by 10 bases and J by 8 bases, with 17 bases between the two germline ends. Germline CDR1 and CDR2: ENHRY and SYGVKD. The CDR3 nucleotides are TGTGCCACTCAGGGGCGGACGGGTACCCAGTACTTC. Its protein product is CATQGRTGTQYF.

J is TRBJ1-1 and V is TRBV5-8; 8 bases line up with TRBD1. Germline V gene lookup returns CDR1 SGHTS and CDR2 YDEGEE. V gave up 0 bases and J gave up 5 bases; unmatched junction bases: 3. The CDR3 consists of 14 residues. The CDR3 region has the DNA TGTGCCAGCAGCTTGGCAGGGGGCTGGACTGAAGCTTTCTTT. Its translation: CASSLAGGWTEAFF.

The chain links TRBV9 to TRBJ2-1; no definite D call. Trimming pared 3 bases from V and 6 bases from J, leaving 13 bases between. Germline loops: CDR1 SGDLS, CDR2 YYNGEE. This CDR3 contains 14 residues. CDR3 nucleotides: TGTGCCAGCAGCGAGGGTCCAGCCTCCAATGAGCAGTTCTTC. Residues: CASSEGPASNEQFF.

This clonotype was recorded many times. The chain recombines TRBV20-1 with TRBJ1-1; tentative D call: TRBD1 (6 bases). Trimming shortened V by 4 bases and J by 5 bases, and 17 bases separated the two germline ends. The germline V gene has CDR1 DFQATT and CDR2 SNEGSKA (reference sequence). The CDR3 totals 14 residues. As DNA, the CDR3 is TGCAGTGCTAAACGAAGACAGGTCCGGACTGAAGCTTTCTTT. Protein sequence: CSAKRRQVRTEAFF.

This clonotype was observed at least ten times. One junction end disagrees with the germline gene, perhaps due to a read error. The chain uses TRBV5-1 and TRBJ1-3, with 8 bases that match TRBD1. The germline gives CDR1 SGHRS, CDR2 YFSETQ. The CDR3 length is 16 residues. CDR3 sequence (DNA): TGCGCCAGCAGCCGTTTTTCACCGGATACCACGGGACAGGCTAATTTT. Protein sequence: CASSRFSPDTTGQANF.

The rearrangement uses TRBV9 and TRBJ2-7; weak D call: TRBD2 (7 bases). Germline V gene lookup returns CDR1 SGDLS and CDR2 YYNGEE. The CDR3 extends over 14 amino acids. Trimming stripped 4 bases from V and 9 bases from J, with 20 bases between. CDR3 nucleotides: TGTGCCAGCAGCCCCGGGAGGAGGACAGATACGCAGTACTTC. Its translation: CASSPGRRTDTQYF.

This clonotype has a count of ten or more. This sequence joins TRBV20-1 and TRBJ2-7, with D possibly matching TRBD1 (6 bases). Germline CDR1 is DFQATT and CDR2 is SNEGSKA (reference sequence). The CDR3 extends over 11 amino acids. V was trimmed by 6 bases and J by 7 bases, leaving 13 bases between them. DNA of the CDR3: TGCAGTGCCACAAGCCAGGGGGAGCAGTACTTC. It translates to CSATSQGEQYF.

This clonotype was picked up many times. The rearrangement joins TRBV12-5 to TRBJ2-5; TRBD1 is a possible D gene (7 bases). Germline CDR1 and CDR2: LGHNT and FRNRAP. This CDR3 spans 13 amino acids. Trimming took 6 bases from V and 5 from J, leaving 13 bases between them. CDR3: CASGRDSGETQYF. CDR3 DNA: TGTGCTAGTGGCCGGGACAGCGGGGAGACCCAGTACTTC.

In this sample, this clonotype turned up many times. This chain connects TRBV7-9 to TRBJ2-7, with TRBD1 as a possible D gene (5 bases). With 3 bases removed from V and 1 base from J, the gap between germline ends came to 10 bases. CDR1 and CDR2 from the germline V gene are SEHNR and FQNEAQ (reference sequence). The CDR3 has 14 amino acids. CDR3 DNA: TGTGCCAGCAGCTTTGACAGTCGATCCTACGAGCAGTACTTC. This codes for CASSFDSRSYEQYF.

V usage is TRBV10-3 and J usage is TRBJ1-1; 9 bases are shared with TRBD1. CDR1 is ENHRY and CDR2 is SYGVKD in the germline V gene. Trimming removed 4 bases from V and 0 bases from J; junction bases left unmatched: 9. The CDR3 extends over 17 amino acids. This CDR3 is CAISGGTGGSMNTEAFF. The CDR3 DNA sequence: TGTGCCATCAGTGGGGGTACAGGGGGCTCCATGAACACTGAAGCTTTCTTT.

The count of this clonotype is one. This CDR3 reads CASSGDYNEQFF. In DNA form, the CDR3 reads TGTGCCAGCAGTGGGGACTACAATGAGCAGTTCTTC. The gene calls are TRBV2 and TRBJ2-1; D uncertain. CDR1 is SNHLY and CDR2 is FYNNEI in the germline V gene. This CDR3 has 12 residues. V was cut by 4 bases and J by 3 bases, with 4 bases left in between.

Many counts were recorded for this clonotype. The J gene is TRBJ1-5, the V gene TRBV7-8; no firm D call. Trimming pared 5 bases from V and 11 bases from J, leaving 13 bases between. CDR3 length equals 12 residues. CDR1 and CDR2 (germline): SGHVS, FQNEAQ. The CDR3 DNA sequence: TGTGCCAGCAGCCCCCATTTAGGAGCCCAGCATTTT. Its translation: CASSPHLGAQHF.

The chain combines TRBV14 with TRBJ1-3; tentative D call: TRBD1 (5 bases). CDR1 and CDR2 (germline): SGHDN, FVKESK. The CDR3 totals 13 residues. The V end lost 6 bases, the J end lost 7 bases, and 13 bases lay between the germline ends. The CDR3 nucleotides read TGTGCCAGCAGTCCAGACAGCCTGAACACCATATATTTT. This encodes CASSPDSLNTIYF.

This clonotype has a count of ten or more. The chain combines TRBV20-1 with TRBJ2-7, with 7 bases fitting TRBD1. Germline V lookup: CDR1 DFQATT, CDR2 SNEGSKA (reference sequence). The CDR3 totals 13 residues. V shed 6 bases, J shed 2 bases, and the junction held 7 bases outside the gene matches. CDR3 residues: CSATGTEAYEQYF. The CDR3 DNA reads as TGCAGTGCGACCGGGACAGAGGCCTACGAGCAGTACTTC.

The chain has TRBV2 and TRBJ1-5; D is perhaps TRBD1 (5 bases). With 5 bases removed from V and 3 bases from J, the gap between germline ends came to 11 bases. The CDR3 is made up of 14 amino acids. Per germline, CDR1 SNHLY and CDR2 FYNNEI. DNA of the CDR3: TGTGCCAGCAGTATTCAGGGCCCCAATCAGCCCCAGCATTTT. Amino acids: CASSIQGPNQPQHF. The full variable domain, in which reference TRBV2 and TRBJ1-5 provide the parts outside the CDR3, is EPEVTQTPSHQVTQMGQEVILRCVPISNHLYFYWYRQILGQKVEFLVSFYNNEISEKSEIFDDQFSVERPDGSNFTLKIRSTKLEDSAMYFCASSIQGPNQPQHFGDGTRLSIL.

The chain links TRBV7-2 to TRBJ1-4; 7 nucleotides match TRBD1. The CDR3 consists of 16 residues. V shed 5 bases, J shed 3 bases, and the junction held 9 bases outside the gene matches. CDR1 SGHTA and CDR2 FQGNSA come from the germline V gene. The chain's CDR3 is CASSAQTGAANEKLFF. The DNA of the CDR3 is TGTGCCAGCAGCGCCCAAACAGGGGCCGCTAATGAAAAACTGTTTTTT.

This clonotype was seen at least ten times. V usage is TRBV5-6 and J usage is TRBJ2-7; no reliable D call. Germline V lookup: CDR1 SGHDT, CDR2 YYEEEE. This CDR3 spans 13 amino acids. Trimming stripped 0 bases from V and 5 bases from J, with 9 bases between. In DNA form, the CDR3 reads TGTGCCAGCAGCTTGGGTCAGACCCACGAGCAGTACTTC. This gives the protein CASSLGQTHEQYF.

This chain uses TRBV13 with TRBJ1-6; 9 bases align to TRBD1. The germline CDR1 and CDR2 sequences are PRHDT and FYEKMQ (reference sequence). J was trimmed by 16 bases and V by 6 bases; bases with no gene match: 19. The CDR3 loop spans 16 amino acids. Here the CDR3 reads CASSSGGGTGLSVLHF. The CDR3, as DNA: TGTGCCAGCAGTTCGGGCGGAGGGACAGGGTTGTCGGTACTCCACTTT. Filled out from reference TRBV13 and TRBJ1-6, the complete variable domain reads AAGVIQSPRHLIKEKRETATLKCYPIPRHDTVYWYQQGPGQDPQFLISFYEKMQSDKGSIPDRFSAQQFSDYHSELNMSSLELGDSALYFCASSSGGGTGLSVLHFGNGTRLTVT.

The rearrangement uses TRBV15 and TRBJ1-1; D unclear. The V and J ends lost 2 bases and 0 bases respectively, with 7 bases between them. CDR1 is LNHNV, CDR2 YYDKDF, per germline (reference sequence). The CDR3 is 14 residues long. DNA of the CDR3: TGTGCCACCAGCAGAATCGGGCTGAACACTGAAGCTTTCTTT. This translates into CATSRIGLNTEAFF.

This clonotype was counted once. The J gene is TRBJ2-7, the V gene TRBV25-1; 14 bases are a match to TRBD2. The J segment lost 3 bases and the V segment lost 6 bases, leaving 7 bases of the junction unmatched. This CDR3 region has 16 residues. From germline, CDR1 is MGHDK and CDR2 SYGVNS. CDR3 protein: CASSQTSGGAIYEQYF. CDR3 DNA: TGTGCCAGCAGCCAGACTAGCGGGGGGGCCATCTACGAGCAGTACTTC.

This chain uses TRBV7-3 with TRBJ1-2; the match to TRBD1 covers 7 bases. The CDR3 covers 11 residues. The J segment lost 12 bases and the V segment lost 2 bases, leaving 3 bases of the junction unmatched. Germline V gene lookup returns CDR1 SGHTA and CDR2 FQGTGA. The CDR3 protein is CASSLQGGDTF. CDR3 coding DNA: TGTGCCAGCAGCTTACAGGGGGGAGACACCTTC.

This clonotype was seen ten or more times. The V and J genes are TRBV7-2 and TRBJ1-6; D is ambiguous. The V gene's germline CDR1 is SGHTA and CDR2 FQGNSA. The CDR3 runs to 14 residues. V was shortened by 5 bases and J by 10 bases, with 15 bases between the two germline ends. Here the CDR3 reads CASSPNPGGSPLHF. The CDR3 coding sequence is TGTGCCAGCAGCCCTAATCCGGGAGGGTCACCCCTCCACTTT.

This clonotype was seen at least ten times. V and J are TRBV7-2 and TRBJ1-2, with D hard to call. The V end lost 0 bases, the J end lost 4 bases, and 9 bases lay between the germline ends. From germline, CDR1 is SGHTA and CDR2 FQGNSA. The length of the CDR3 is 14 residues. CDR3 DNA: TGTGCCAGCAGCTTAGCCACAGTTAGCTATGGCTACACCTTC. Its translation is CASSLATVSYGYTF. Full variable domain (missing parts from reference TRBV7-2 and TRBJ1-2): GAGVSQSPSNKVTEKGKDVELRCDPISGHTALYWYRQSLGQGLEFLIYFQGNSAPDKSGLPSDRFSAERTGGSVSTLTIQRTQQEDSAVYLCASSLATVSYGYTFGSGTRLTVV.

This clonotype occurred a few times. The chain links TRBV28 to TRBJ2-7; either TRBD1 or TRBD2 may fit D (5 bases each). This CDR3 comprises 15 residues. V lost 5 bases, J lost 3 bases, and 17 bases lay in between. Germline assignment: CDR1 MDHEN and CDR2 SYDVKM. CDR3: CASSLGGGVFYEQYF. CDR3 DNA sequence: TGTGCCAGCAGTCTAGGTGGGGGTGTATTCTACGAGCAGTACTTC.

The genes are TRBV29-1 and TRBJ1-3; D not certain. Germline V gene lookup returns CDR1 SQVTM and CDR2 ANQGSEA. The CDR3 has 12 amino acids. Trimming shortened V by 8 bases and J by 2 bases, and 10 bases separated the two germline ends. This CDR3 is CSQAGAGNTIYF. In DNA form, the CDR3 reads TGCAGCCAAGCCGGGGCTGGAAACACCATATATTTT. Together with reference TRBV29-1 and TRBJ1-3, the CDR3 gives the full variable domain: SAVISQKPSRDICQRGTSLTIQCQVDSQVTMMFWYRQQPGQSLTLIATANQGSEATYESGFVIDKFPISRPNLTFSTLTVSNMSPEDSSIYLCSQAGAGNTIYFGEGSWLTVV.

This clonotype was counted many times. This chain joins TRBV28 and TRBJ2-5; TRBD1 is a possible D gene (6 bases). The germline V gene encodes CDR1 MDHEN and CDR2 SYDVKM. V dropped 5 bases and J dropped 5 bases, with 21 bases sitting between them. The CDR3 runs to 16 residues. The CDR3 DNA sequence: TGTGCCAGCAGTCACGTCCGGACAGCCGAGCGGGAGACCCAGTACTTC. This codes for CASSHVRTAERETQYF.

This clonotype was detected ten times or more. This sequence joins TRBV2 and TRBJ2-7; D possibly corresponds to TRBD2 (5 bases). Trimming left V 4 bases short and J 3 bases short, with 13 bases between. The CDR3 runs to 14 residues. Per the germline V gene, CDR1 is SNHLY and CDR2 is FYNNEI. CDR3 sequence reads: CASSVRAGVYEQYF. DNA for the CDR3: TGTGCCAGCAGTGTGCGGGCAGGAGTCTACGAGCAGTACTTC.

As to this clonotype: One base away lies a much larger clone, so this may be a sequencing read error. The chain joins TRBV6-5 to TRBJ2-3; unclear D gene. Trimming took off 8 bases at V and 0 bases at J, with 3 bases between the two ends. The CDR3 is 11 amino acids. The germline CDR1 and CDR2 sequences are MNHEY and SVGAGI. The CDR3 here is CASGSTDTQYF. In DNA form, the CDR3 reads TGTGCCAGCGGAAGCACAGATACGCAGTATTTT.

J is TRBJ1-1 and V is TRBV7-7; D call uncertain. The V end was cut by 2 bases, the J end by 1 base, with 5 bases between. CDR3 length: 13 residues. Germline V gene data show CDR1 as SSHAT and CDR2 as FNYEAQ (reference sequence). DNA for the CDR3: TGTGCCAGCAGCTTATCAGAGAACACTGAAGCTTTCTTT. Translating gives CASSLSENTEAFF. The whole variable domain, remainder taken from reference TRBV7-7 and TRBJ1-1, is GAGVSQSPRYKVTKRGQDVTLRCDPISSHATLYWYQQALGQGPEFLTYFNYEAQPDKSGLPSDRFSAERPEGSISTLTIQRTEQRDSAMYRCASSLSENTEAFFGQGTRLTVV.